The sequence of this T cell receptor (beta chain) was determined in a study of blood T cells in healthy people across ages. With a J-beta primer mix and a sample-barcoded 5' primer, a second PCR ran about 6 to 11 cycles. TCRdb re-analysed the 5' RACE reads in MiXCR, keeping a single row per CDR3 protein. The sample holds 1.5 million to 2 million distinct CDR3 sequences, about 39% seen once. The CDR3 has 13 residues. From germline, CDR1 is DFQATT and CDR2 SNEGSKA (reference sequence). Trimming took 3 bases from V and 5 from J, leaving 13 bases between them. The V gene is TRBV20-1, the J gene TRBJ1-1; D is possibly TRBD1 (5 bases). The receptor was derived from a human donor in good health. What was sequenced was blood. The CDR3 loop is CSASIVWGTEAFF. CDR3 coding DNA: TGCAGTGCTAGTATTGTTTGGGGGACTGAAGCTTTCTTT.